The rows below give T cell receptor beta chains drawn from one sample of a study of T-cell reconstitution after alpha-beta-depleted transplantation in children. TCRdb passed the PCR reads through MiXCR, listing each CDR3 protein once. The table has almost 500,000 distinct CDR3 sequences, roughly an eighth seen once. Here the sequenced sample was PBMCs from the stem cell graft donor, taken from the stem cell graft. These receptors originate from a human donor who donated a stem cell graft to a child with combined immunodeficiency. Each CDR3 is given with its conserved first and last residue. Each record gives: J gene, V gene, CDR3 protein.

J: TRBJ2-1
V: TRBV29-1
CDR3: CSVAGAMDNEQFF

J: TRBJ2-3
V: TRBV5-1
CDR3: CASSLGGALADTQYF

J: TRBJ2-1
V: TRBV6-2/TRBV6-3
CDR3: CASKDRVYEQFF

J: TRBJ1-2
V: TRBV7-2
CDR3: CASSRLTGTGGAGYGYTF

J: TRBJ2-3
V: TRBV6-2/TRBV6-3
CDR3: CASSYRPSRDAAQYF

J: TRBJ2-3
V: TRBV4-3
CDR3: CASSHFQDSRTDTQYF

J: TRBJ2-1
V: TRBV7-2
CDR3: CASSLNSARNEQFF

J: TRBJ2-6
V: TRBV30
CDR3: CAWGRKAGISGANVLTF

J: TRBJ2-7
V: TRBV29-1
CDR3: CSVGSPGSYEQYF

J: TRBJ1-5
V: TRBV27
CDR3: CASSFRRTNQPQHF

J: TRBJ2-7
V: TRBV11-3
CDR3: CASSLFPGQGRSSYEQYF

J: TRBJ2-1
V: TRBV5-6
CDR3: CASIATGGRYNEQFF

J: TRBJ2-2
V: TRBV5-6
CDR3: CASSVLRTSYGELFF

J: TRBJ1-1
V: TRBV5-1
CDR3: CASSLVAGSVGTEAFF

J: TRBJ2-1
V: TRBV7-2
CDR3: CASSFGLKGRSSYNEQFF

J: TRBJ2-7
V: TRBV6-5
CDR3: CASSYGGLLYEQYF

J: TRBJ2-7
V: TRBV5-4
CDR3: CASSPGRVGNSYEQYF

J: TRBJ2-5
V: TRBV29-1
CDR3: CSVEAHQETQYF

J: TRBJ1-2
V: TRBV27
CDR3: CASSLSDGTIYGYTF

J: TRBJ2-2
V: TRBV5-1
CDR3: CASQGLAVNTGELFF

J: TRBJ2-1
V: TRBV7-3
CDR3: CASSLASGVSSYNEQFF

J: TRBJ2-3
V: TRBV20-1
CDR3: CSASPTLRPTQYF

J: TRBJ2-7
V: TRBV7-6
CDR3: CASSSEGAGYRYEQYF

J: TRBJ2-1
V: TRBV5-4
CDR3: CASSLGDRYGNEQFF

J: TRBJ1-2
V: TRBV4-2
CDR3: CASSQVPVRFHGYTF

J: TRBJ1-2
V: TRBV4-3
CDR3: CASSQGVRNYGYTF

J: TRBJ2-7
V: TRBV12-3/TRBV12-4
CDR3: CASSDPLGYEQYF

J: TRBJ2-3
V: TRBV5-1
CDR3: CASSLVQSTDTQYF

J: TRBJ1-1
V: TRBV25-1
CDR3: CASSPTTGSLNTEAFF

J: TRBJ2-2
V: TRBV3-1
CDR3: CASSQRRTGELFF

J: TRBJ2-2
V: TRBV9
CDR3: CASSVPHPGTENTGELFF

J: TRBJ2-3
V: TRBV30
CDR3: CAWTGGLAGGTDTQYF

J: TRBJ2-7
V: TRBV7-2
CDR3: CASSLGTGTGYEQYF

J: TRBJ2-1
V: TRBV16
CDR3: CASSQSSGSYNEQFF

J: TRBJ2-1
V: TRBV5-4
CDR3: CASRLAVNNEQFF

J: TRBJ1-2
V: TRBV29-1
CDR3: CSVRDRDDYGYTF

J: TRBJ2-7
V: TRBV27
CDR3: CASSSTRGSYEQYF

J: TRBJ1-1
V: TRBV12-3/TRBV12-4
CDR3: CASSWIRNTEAFF

J: TRBJ2-7
V: TRBV5-1
CDR3: CASSITSHSYEQYF

J: TRBJ1-3
V: TRBV6-5
CDR3: CASSSSPGSSGNTIYF

J: TRBJ1-5
V: TRBV4-3
CDR3: CASSQDRGVGQPQHF

J: TRBJ2-3
V: TRBV3-1
CDR3: CASSRGVRTQYF

J: TRBJ2-3
V: TRBV5-1
CDR3: CASTGDRGITDTQYF

J: TRBJ2-3
V: TRBV6-5
CDR3: CASSSWGDEDTQYF

J: TRBJ2-7
V: TRBV12-3/TRBV12-4
CDR3: CASCQGGYEQYF

J: TRBJ2-7
V: TRBV27
CDR3: CASRPGAGGSYEQYF

J: TRBJ2-1
V: TRBV27
CDR3: CASSPHTGLAGGTEQFF

J: TRBJ2-2
V: TRBV24-1
CDR3: CATSDWQDTGELFF

J: TRBJ2-1
V: TRBV7-9
CDR3: CASSFIGALNEQFF

J: TRBJ2-1
V: TRBV10-3
CDR3: CAISGTGDEQFF

J: TRBJ2-7
V: TRBV5-1
CDR3: CASSLVTSGPRGYEQYF

J: TRBJ2-5
V: TRBV6-1
CDR3: CASRPSSRTAFMETQYF

J: TRBJ1-2
V: TRBV6-6
CDR3: CASSSNSMGYTF

J: TRBJ2-5
V: TRBV29-1
CDR3: CSVEIRETQYF

J: TRBJ2-7
V: TRBV29-1
CDR3: CSVEDPGRSYEQYF